This TCR beta chain was sequenced in a study of Ad26.COV2.S vaccination and SARS-CoV-2 variants. The overall study: As a participant in COV1001, the donor was in the Ad26.COV2.S trial arm. Each vaccinee took Ad26.COV2.S intramuscularly, once or twice 56 days apart. The study's findings and limits: Total T cell responses were possibly underestimated by TCR breadth and depth analyses.

Treatment here: 19 received Ad26.COV2.S at low or high dose, single or two shots; roughly 5 received placebo; per-sample allocation not given. After the first vaccine or placebo injection, samples were drawn on day 63. Adults aged 18-55 years in Boston included the donor. Details on this clone: Its antigen is unknown.

Germline V gene sequence: CDR1 ENHRY, CDR2 SYGVKD. Trimming pared 6 bases from V and 7 bases from J, leaving 28 bases between. CDR3 size: 18 residues. Sequencing was performed with immunoSEQ multiplex PCR; in TCRdb, only in-frame clones are kept and a portion is missing. Of about 350,000 clones in the sample, 80% to 90% were seen once. The specimen was peripheral blood, collected in a trial of Ad26.COV2.S vaccine versus placebo. The source is a person between 18 and 65 years old who received the Ad26.COV2.S COVID-19 vaccine or a placebo. The V and J genes are TRBV10-3 and TRBJ2-1, with D perhaps assigned TRBD1 or TRBD2 (6 bases each). The CDR3 DNA reads as TGTGCCATCAGCAGCGGACGAACGGAGGGGGTCGGTAGGAATGAGCAGTTCTTC. The encoded protein is CAISSGRTEGVGRNEQFF.